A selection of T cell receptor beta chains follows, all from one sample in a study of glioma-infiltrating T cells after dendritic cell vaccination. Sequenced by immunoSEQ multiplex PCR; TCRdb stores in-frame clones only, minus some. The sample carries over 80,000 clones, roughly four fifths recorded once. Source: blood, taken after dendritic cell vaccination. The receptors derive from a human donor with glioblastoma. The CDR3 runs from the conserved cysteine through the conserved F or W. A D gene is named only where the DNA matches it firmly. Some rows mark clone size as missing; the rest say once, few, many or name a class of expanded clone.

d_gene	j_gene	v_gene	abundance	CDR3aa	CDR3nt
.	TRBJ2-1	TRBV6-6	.	CASSSPPRYNEQFF	TGTGCCAGCAGTTCCCCCCCGAGGTACAATGAGCAGTTCTTC
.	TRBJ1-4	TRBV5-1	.	CASSLDWGPNEKLFF	TGCGCCAGCAGCTTGGATTGGGGGCCAAATGAAAAACTGTTTTTT
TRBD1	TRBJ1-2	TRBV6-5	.	CASSPRQGALDGYTF	TGTGCCAGCAGCCCCCGACAGGGGGCGCTTGATGGCTACACCTTC
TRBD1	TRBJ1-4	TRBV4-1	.	CASSPGPQGYEKLFF	TGCGCCAGCAGCCCTGGTCCACAGGGGTATGAAAAACTGTTTTTT
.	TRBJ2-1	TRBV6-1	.	CASSSLIRGYNEQFF	TGTGCCAGCAGCTCCTTAATCCGGGGCTACAATGAGCAGTTCTTC
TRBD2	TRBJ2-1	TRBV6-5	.	CASSQTSGSYNEQFF	TGTGCCAGCAGTCAGACTAGCGGCTCCTACAATGAGCAGTTCTTC
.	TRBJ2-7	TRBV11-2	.	CASSLRGTYEQYF	TGTGCCAGCAGCTTAAGGGGGACCTACGAGCAGTACTTC
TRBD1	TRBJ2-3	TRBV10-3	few	CAISSPLQGTDTQYF	TGTGCCATCAGTTCTCCCTTACAGGGGACAGATACGCAGTATTTT
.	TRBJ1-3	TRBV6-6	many	CASSSGLENTIYF	TGTGCCAGCAGTTCAGGACTCGAAAACACCATATATTTT
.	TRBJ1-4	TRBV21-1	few	CASSLHPGRDRGEKLFF	TGTGCCAGCAGCCTCCACCCCGGGAGGGACAGGGGTGAAAAACTGTTTTTT
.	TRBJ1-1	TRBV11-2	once	CASNPLEAPRAFF	TGTGCCAGCAACCCCCTGGAGGCACCCCGGGCTTTCTTT
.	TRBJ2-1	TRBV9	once	CASSVLGGGNEQFF	TGTGCCAGCAGCGTATTGGGCGGCGGGAATGAGCAGTTCTTC
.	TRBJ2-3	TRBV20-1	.	CSPEFTDTQYF	TGCAGTCCAGAATTCACAGATACGCAGTATTTT
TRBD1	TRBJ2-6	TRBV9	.	CASSLGQGSYSGANVLTF	TGTGCCAGCAGTCTCGGACAGGGCTCTTACTCTGGGGCCAACGTCCTGACTTTC
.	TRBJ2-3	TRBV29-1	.	CSVDTLSGHNTDTQYF	TGCAGCGTTGATACCTTAAGCGGGCACAACACAGATACGCAGTATTTT
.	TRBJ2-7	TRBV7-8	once	CASSLALDSSYEQYF	TGTGCCAGCAGCTTAGCGTTGGACAGCTCCTACGAGCAGTACTTC
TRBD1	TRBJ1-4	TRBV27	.	CASSLSSPGQGALGEKLFF	TGTGCCAGCAGTTTATCCTCTCCGGGACAGGGGGCCTTGGGAGAAAAACTGTTTTTT
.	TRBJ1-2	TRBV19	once	CASSIGSSGVYGYTF	TGTGCCAGTAGTATAGGGTCGTCAGGGGTCTATGGCTACACCTTC
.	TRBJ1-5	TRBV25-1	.	CASSALGEGSQPQHF	TGTGCCAGCAGTGCCCTCGGGGAAGGCAGTCAGCCCCAGCATTTT
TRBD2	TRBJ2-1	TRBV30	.	CAWSHKGLADNEQFF	TGTGCCTGGAGCCATAAGGGACTAGCGGACAATGAGCAGTTCTTC
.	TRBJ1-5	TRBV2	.	CASRYRDSNQPQHF	TGTGCCAGCAGGTACCGGGATAGCAATCAGCCCCAGCATTTT
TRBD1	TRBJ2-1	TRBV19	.	CASRRTGDGYNEQFF	TGTGCCAGTAGGAGGACAGGGGATGGCTACAATGAGCAGTTCTTC
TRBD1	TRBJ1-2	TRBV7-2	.	CASSLTTGGSHFPYGYTF	TGTGCCAGCAGCCTAACGACAGGGGGCTCACATTTTCCCTATGGCTACACCTTC
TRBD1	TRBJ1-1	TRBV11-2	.	CASSGGQGRNTEAFF	TGTGCCAGCAGCGGGGGACAGGGGAGGAACACTGAAGCTTTCTTT
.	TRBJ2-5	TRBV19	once	CASSYLAGPLYF	TGTGCCAGTAGTTATCTGGCAGGCCCGCTGTACTTC
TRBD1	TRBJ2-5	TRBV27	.	CASTGLGAGGETQYF	TGTGCCAGCACCGGATTGGGGGCAGGGGGAGAGACCCAGTACTTC
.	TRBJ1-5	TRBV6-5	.	CASRMTVLQPQHF	TGTGCCAGCAGGATGACAGTTCTTCAGCCCCAGCATTTT
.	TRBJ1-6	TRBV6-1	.	CASSVSREHNSPLHF	TGTGCCAGCAGTGTATCCCGAGAACATAATTCACCCCTCCACTTT
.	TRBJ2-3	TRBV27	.	CASSFSRGTDTQYF	TGTGCCAGCAGTTTTTCTCGTGGCACAGATACGCAGTATTTT
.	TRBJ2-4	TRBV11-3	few	CASSSQGKGNIQYF	TGTGCCAGCAGCTCCCAGGGGAAGGGAAACATTCAGTACTTC
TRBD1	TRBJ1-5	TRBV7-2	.	CASSPGQGKSNQPQHF	TGTGCCAGCAGCCCGGGACAGGGTAAGAGCAATCAGCCCCAGCATTTT
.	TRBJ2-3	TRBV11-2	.	CASSPQGTGTDTQYF	TGTGCCAGCAGCCCCCAGGGGACCGGCACAGATACGCAGTATTTT
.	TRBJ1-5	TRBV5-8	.	CASSRSGINQPQHF	TGTGCCAGCAGCCGGTCAGGTATCAATCAGCCCCAGCATTTT
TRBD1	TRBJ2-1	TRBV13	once	CASSPLARGSYNEQFF	TGTGCCAGCAGCCCCCTCGCCAGGGGGTCCTACAATGAGCAGTTCTTC
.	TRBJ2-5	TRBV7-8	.	CASSQAETQYF	TGTGCCAGCAGCCAAGCGGAGACCCAGTACTTC
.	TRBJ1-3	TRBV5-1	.	CASSLEAARSSGNTIYF	TGCGCCAGCAGCTTGGAGGCAGCTAGGAGCTCTGGAAACACCATATATTTT
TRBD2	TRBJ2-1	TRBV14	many	CASSHASGRPLNEQFF	TGTGCCAGCAGCCATGCTAGCGGGAGGCCGTTGAATGAGCAGTTCTTC
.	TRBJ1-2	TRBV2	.	CASTPTGDGYTF	TGTGCCAGCACCCCGACAGGAGATGGCTACACCTTC
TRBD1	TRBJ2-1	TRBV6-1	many	CASSGDKGQGFYEQFF	TGTGCCAGCAGTGGGGACAAGGGACAGGGGTTTTATGAGCAGTTCTTC
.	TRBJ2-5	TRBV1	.	CTSSWSQGAMRETQYF	TGCACCAGCAGTTGGAGCCAGGGGGCAATGAGGGAGACCCAGTACTTC
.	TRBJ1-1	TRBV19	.	CASTTQYTGYTEAFF	TGTGCCAGTACCACACAATATACAGGGTACACTGAAGCTTTCTTT
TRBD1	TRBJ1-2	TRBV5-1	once	CASSPAGQGYGYTF	TGCGCCAGCAGCCCAGCGGGACAGGGCTATGGCTACACCTTC
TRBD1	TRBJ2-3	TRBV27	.	CASSLYIPPTGSAARGTDTQYF	TGTGCCAGCAGTTTATACATCCCACCGACAGGGTCCGCAGCTCGTGGCACAGATACGCAGTATTTT
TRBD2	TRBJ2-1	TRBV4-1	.	CASSQDGAGGNYNEQFF	TGCGCCAGCAGCCAAGATGGGGCGGGGGGAAACTACAATGAGCAGTTCTTC
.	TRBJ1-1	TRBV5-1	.	CASSSDKVGTEAFF	TGCGCCAGCAGCTCTGACAAGGTTGGGACTGAAGCTTTCTTT
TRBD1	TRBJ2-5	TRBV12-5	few	CASASGTGGWETQYF	TGTGCTAGTGCTTCCGGGACAGGGGGCTGGGAGACCCAGTACTTC
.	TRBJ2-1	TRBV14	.	CASSQGFGEQFF	TGTGCCAGCAGCCAAGGCTTCGGTGAGCAGTTCTTC
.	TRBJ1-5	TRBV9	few	CASSVGANRGQPQHF	TGTGCCAGCAGCGTAGGGGCCAACCGGGGTCAGCCCCAGCATTTT
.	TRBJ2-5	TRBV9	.	CASSVGWGEWETQYF	TGTGCCAGCAGCGTAGGTTGGGGGGAGTGGGAGACCCAGTACTTC
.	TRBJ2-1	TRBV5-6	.	CASSLGGLSYNEQFF	TGTGCCAGCAGCTTGGGCGGACTCTCCTACAATGAGCAGTTCTTC
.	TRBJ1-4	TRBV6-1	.	CASSQQGNEKLFF	TGTGCCAGCAGTCAACAGGGTAACGAAAAACTGTTTTTT
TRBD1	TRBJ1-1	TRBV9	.	CASSVGDRGDRTEAFF	TGTGCCAGCAGCGTAGGGGACAGGGGGGATCGCACTGAAGCTTTCTTT
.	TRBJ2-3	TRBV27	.	CASKHRSGASTDTQYF	TGTGCCAGCAAGCACCGGAGCGGAGCCAGCACAGATACGCAGTATTTT
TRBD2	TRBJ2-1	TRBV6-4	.	CASSRAGGGRNEQFF	TGTGCCAGCAGTCGCGCCGGCGGGGGTCGCAATGAGCAGTTCTTC
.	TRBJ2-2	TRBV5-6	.	CASSLQGYLEGGELFF	TGTGCCAGCAGCTTACAGGGTTATTTAGAGGGCGGGGAGCTGTTTTTT
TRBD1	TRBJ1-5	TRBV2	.	CASSAPQGKRRNQPQHF	TGTGCCAGCAGTGCCCCACAGGGGAAGAGGCGCAATCAGCCCCAGCATTTT
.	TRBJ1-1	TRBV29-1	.	CSPTRGGEAFF	TGCAGCCCTACTCGTGGCGGTGAAGCTTTCTTT
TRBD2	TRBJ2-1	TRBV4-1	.	CASSQLAGGYNEQFF	TGCGCCAGCAGCCAACTAGCGGGGGGATACAATGAGCAGTTCTTC
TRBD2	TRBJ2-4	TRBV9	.	CASSVGTGGNIQYF	TGTGCCAGCAGCGTAGGGACGGGGGGAAACATTCAGTACTTC
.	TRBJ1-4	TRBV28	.	CASGRVATNEKLFF	TGTGCCAGCGGTAGAGTTGCAACTAATGAAAAACTGTTTTTT